This is a list of T cell receptor beta chains from one sample in a study of CD8+CD57+ T cells in acquired aplastic anemia. TCRdb independently ran MiXCR on the reads; one entry per CDR3 protein. The table records approximately 98,000 distinct CDR3 sequences, 55% to 75% of them present only once. Sequencing was done on a sample of sorted CD4+, CD8+, or CD8+CD57+ T cells (not recorded which) from PBMCs. The receptors here all came from a human donor with aplastic anemia. Each CDR3 is given with its conserved first and last residue. A D gene is named only where the DNA matches it firmly. Clone size is stated in some rows and not others, as once, few, many or a class when expanded.

abundance	v_gene	d_gene	j_gene	CDR3nt	CDR3aa
.	TRBV2	TRBD1	TRBJ1-1	TGTGCCAGCAGGGGACAGTACCAGAACACTGAAGCTTTCTTT	CASRGQYQNTEAFF
.	TRBV20-1	.	TRBJ1-2	TGCAGTGCTAGACCTCGACAGAAAGACTATGGCTACACCTTC	CSARPRQKDYGYTF
.	TRBV9	.	TRBJ1-1	TGTGCCAGCAGCGAAGACAGTATGAACACTGAAGCTTTCTTT	CASSEDSMNTEAFF
many	TRBV6-1	TRBD1	TRBJ1-5	TGTGCCAGCAGTGAAGAGGGGACAGGGGGGGGTCAGCCCCAGCATTTT	CASSEEGTGGGQPQHF
.	TRBV5-1	.	TRBJ2-7	TGCGCCAGCAGCCCGCTCGGTCCCCCGGGGTACGAGCAGTACTTC	CASSPLGPPGYEQYF
.	TRBV6-1	TRBD1	TRBJ1-6	TGTGCCAGCAGCGCGGACAGGGACAATTCACCCCTCCACTTT	CASSADRDNSPLHF
.	TRBV2	TRBD1	TRBJ1-6	TGTGCCAGCAAGGGGGCTGGGGGCAGTTCACCCCTCCACTTT	CASKGAGGSSPLHF
.	TRBV20-1	TRBD1	TRBJ2-1	TGCAGTGCTCTAGGACAGGGGGGCTACAATGAGCAGTTCTTC	CSALGQGGYNEQFF
.	TRBV7-6	.	TRBJ2-1	TGTGCCAGCAGCTTAGCGCTAGGGGGGAGGCCCTACAATGAGCAGTTCTTC	CASSLALGGRPYNEQFF
.	TRBV7-9	TRBD2	TRBJ2-7	TGTGCCAGCAGCTTAGGCCTAGCGGGGCACTACGAGCAGTACTTC	CASSLGLAGHYEQYF
.	TRBV20-1	.	TRBJ2-3	TGCAGTGCTAGAGTTCGGGGCCTAAGCACAGATACGCAGTATTTT	CSARVRGLSTDTQYF
.	TRBV5-1	TRBD1	TRBJ1-2	TGCGCCAGCAGCAACGGACAGGGGGGTCCCCTACTAGGCTATGGCTACACCTTC	CASSNGQGGPLLGYGYTF
few	TRBV25-1	.	TRBJ1-3	TGTGCCAGCAGTGAATACGCAGAAGCAGGAAACACCATATATTTT	CASSEYAEAGNTIYF
.	TRBV7-2	.	TRBJ1-1	TGTGCCAGCAAGAGGAACTCTGAAGCTTTCTTT	CASKRNSEAFF
.	TRBV20-1	.	TRBJ2-5	TGCAGTGCTAAGGTAGTTAGTGGTGAGACCCAGTACTTC	CSAKVVSGETQYF
.	TRBV5-6	.	TRBJ2-5	TGTGCCAGCAGCTCCACCCCGCCAGGGGGGGAGACCCAGTACTTC	CASSSTPPGGETQYF
.	TRBV19	.	TRBJ1-6	TGTGCCAGCGGCCAGGGCAACTATTCACCCCTCCACTTT	CASGQGNYSPLHF
.	TRBV2	.	TRBJ2-7	TGTGCCAGCAGTGATGGCGGGACCCACTACGAGCAGTACTTC	CASSDGGTHYEQYF
.	TRBV12-3/TRBV12-4	.	TRBJ2-5	TGTGCCAGCTCTTGGACAGTAGAAGAGACCCAGTACTTC	CASSWTVEETQYF
many	TRBV20-1	TRBD2	TRBJ2-3	TGCAGTGCTAGAGGCCTAGCGGCCGTTCAAGATACGCAGTATTTT	CSARGLAAVQDTQYF
few	TRBV19	.	TRBJ2-7	TGTGCCAGTGGTACGTCCTACGAGCAGTACTTC	CASGTSYEQYF
many	TRBV5-4	.	TRBJ2-1	TGTGCCAGCACCTGGGCTAGGAGCTCCTACAATGAGCAGTTCTTC	CASTWARSSYNEQFF
.	TRBV19	.	TRBJ1-5	TGTGCCAGTAGTATTACCAGCCTAATAGCGCCCCAGCATTTT	CASSITSLIAPQHF
.	TRBV29-1	.	TRBJ1-1	TGCAGCGTTGAAGGGCACTCTGAAGCTTTCTTT	CSVEGHSEAFF
.	TRBV7-7	TRBD2	TRBJ2-5	TGTGCTAGCAGCCAACTCACAGCGGGAGTGGGGGAGACCCAGTACTTC	CASSQLTAGVGETQYF
.	TRBV7-8	TRBD2	TRBJ2-7	TGTGCCAGCAGCCGGGCCGTAGTAGCGGGTTCCTACGAGCAGTACTTC	CASSRAVVAGSYEQYF
few	TRBV6-1	TRBD2	TRBJ2-7	TGTGCCATCAGTGACACTAGCGGGGTGTACGAGCAGTACTTC	CAISDTSGVYEQYF
.	TRBV5-1	.	TRBJ2-3	TGCGCCAGCAGCGGGCAGGGCGGGACAGATACGCAGTATTTT	CASSGQGGTDTQYF
.	TRBV20-1	TRBD2	TRBJ2-3	TGCAGTGCTAGGTGGACTAGACGCACAGATACGCAGTATTTT	CSARWTRRTDTQYF
.	TRBV20-1	.	TRBJ1-5	TGCAGTGCTAGAGGGAACGGGGCCTTAAGCAATCAGCCCCAGCATTTT	CSARGNGALSNQPQHF
.	TRBV20-1	.	TRBJ2-3	TGCAGTGCTAGAAGTCCTGGAACAGATACGCAGTATTTT	CSARSPGTDTQYF
.	TRBV11-1	.	TRBJ2-1	TGTGCCAGCAGCCCCAACAGGGAAGCTTCCGAGGCCCAGTTCTTC	CASSPNREASEAQFF
.	TRBV5-1	TRBD2	TRBJ2-7	TGCGCCAGCAGCACCGGACTAGCGGGGGGAGGCGAGCAGTACTTC	CASSTGLAGGGEQYF
.	TRBV20-1	TRBD1	TRBJ1-6	TGCAGTGCTAGCCCGAGGCCAGGGGGAGACAATTCACCCCTCCACTTT	CSASPRPGGDNSPLHF
.	TRBV15	.	TRBJ2-5	TGTGCCACCAGCACCAGGGTCACGGGGGCCCCCGTCTTCTTC	CATSTRVTGAPVFF
.	TRBV27	.	TRBJ2-3	TGTGCCAGCAGTTTTCGTCTGCAAAAAGACACAGATACGCAGTATTTT	CASSFRLQKDTDTQYF
.	TRBV2	.	TRBJ2-5	TGTGCCAGCAGCCCAGGGCTACAAGAGACCCAGTACTTC	CASSPGLQETQYF
.	TRBV11-1	.	TRBJ1-1	TGTGCCAGCAGGGAGGGGACAGAAGCTTTCTTT	CASREGTEAFF
.	TRBV7-9	.	TRBJ2-7	TGTGCCACCTCGGACACTACCTACGAGCAGTACTTC	CATSDTTYEQYF
once	TRBV7-9	.	TRBJ2-7	TGTGCCAGCAGCCTCCCTAGCCCCTACGAGCAGTACTTC	CASSLPSPYEQYF
.	TRBV5-5	TRBD1	TRBJ2-7	TGTGCCAGCAGCTTTGGGACAGGGTTATACGAGCAGTACTTC	CASSFGTGLYEQYF
.	TRBV15	.	TRBJ2-3	TGTGCCACCAGCAGTAACATAGCAGATACGCAGTATTTT	CATSSNIADTQYF
.	TRBV4-1	TRBD2	TRBJ2-7	TGCGCCAGCAGCCAACAAGCGGGGGGTACCTACGAGCAGTACTTC	CASSQQAGGTYEQYF
few	TRBV2	TRBD1	TRBJ1-1	TGTGCCAGCAGTGAAGACAGGGGAACGAACACTGAAGCTTTCTTT	CASSEDRGTNTEAFF
many	TRBV4-1	.	TRBJ1-1	TGCGCCAGCAGCCAAGAGGCAGCCATGAACACTGAAGCTTTCTTT	CASSQEAAMNTEAFF
.	TRBV29-1	.	TRBJ1-2	TGCAGCGTTGAAGAAGAGCAGTGGGAATTC	CSVEEEQWEF
.	TRBV7-2	.	TRBJ2-3	TGTGCCAGCAGCTTAACTGTCCCCACAGATACGCAGTATTTT	CASSLTVPTDTQYF
.	TRBV13	.	TRBJ2-7	TGTGCCAGCAGCCGAGGGACATTCGACGAGCAGTACTTC	CASSRGTFDEQYF
.	TRBV5-6	.	TRBJ2-5	TGTGCCAGCAGCCGGGGGGCAGGGGAGACCCAGTACTTC	CASSRGAGETQYF
.	TRBV20-1	.	TRBJ2-1	TGCAGTGCTAGGAATAGTAATGAGCAGTTCTTC	CSARNSNEQFF
.	TRBV3-1	.	TRBJ1-6	TGTGCCAGCAGCCAAGACAACCTACCTTCACCCCTCCACTTT	CASSQDNLPSPLHF
.	TRBV9	TRBD1	TRBJ2-2	TGTGCCAGCAGCGTCGGACAGGGGAGTAACACCGGGGAGCTGTTTTTT	CASSVGQGSNTGELFF
many	TRBV20-1	TRBD2	TRBJ2-7	TGCAGTGCTAGGCCTAGCGGGAGGGCCTTTATCTCCTACGAGCAGTACTTC	CSARPSGRAFISYEQYF
.	TRBV29-1	.	TRBJ2-5	TGCAGCGTTGCATCCTGGGGCTTATCGGAGACCCAGTACTTC	CSVASWGLSETQYF
.	TRBV2	.	TRBJ1-1	TGTGCCAGCAGTCTAGACAGGAAAGCTTTCTTT	CASSLDRKAFF
.	TRBV2	.	TRBJ1-1	TGTGCCAGCAGTGATAACGGGATAACTGAAGCTTTCTTT	CASSDNGITEAFF
.	TRBV7-9	.	TRBJ2-3	TGTGCCAGCAGCTTACTTGGCGCAGATACGCAGTATTTT	CASSLLGADTQYF